This TCR beta chain emerged from a study of blood T cell repertoires in COVID-19. Per the original data handling: For nucleated cells, counts were estimated from reference gene primer amplification. The repertoire was sequenced with immunoSEQ multiplex PCR; TCRdb's copy has only in-frame clones and lacks some. V and J calls plus clone size are reproduced from that table; the DNA served to infer D and trimming. The data hold 300,000 to 450,000 clones, with 88% observed a single time. Donors were grouped by their self-reported clinical history. Contact with a PCR-confirmed or clinician-diagnosed COVID-19 case occurred within 2 weeks of entry. The CDR3 contains 18 residues. Germline V gene lookup returns CDR1 LNHNV and CDR2 YYDKDF (reference sequence). Germline trimming cut 0 bases from V and 0 bases from J; bases unmatched to any gene: 10.

The sequenced sample was PBMCs or T cells enriched from blood (not recorded which). The rearrangement uses TRBV15 and TRBJ2-7, with 8 bases matching TRBD2. The sequence was obtained from a woman between 25 and 40 years old who had been exposed to COVID-19. The CDR3 coding sequence is TGTGCCACCAGCAGAGATGGGGGCCGGCTAGCGGGCTCCTACGAGCAGTACTTC. Protein sequence: CATSRDGGRLAGSYEQYF.